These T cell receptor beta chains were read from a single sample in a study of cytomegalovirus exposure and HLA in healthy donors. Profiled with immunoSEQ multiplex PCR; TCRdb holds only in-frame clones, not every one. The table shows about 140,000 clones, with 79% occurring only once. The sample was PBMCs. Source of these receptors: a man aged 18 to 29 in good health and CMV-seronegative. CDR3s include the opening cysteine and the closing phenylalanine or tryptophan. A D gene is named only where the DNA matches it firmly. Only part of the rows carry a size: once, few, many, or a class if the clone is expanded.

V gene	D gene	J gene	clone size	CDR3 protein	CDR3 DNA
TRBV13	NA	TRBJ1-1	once	CASSLGPSEAFF	TGTGCCAGCAGCTTAGGTCCTTCTGAAGCTTTCTTT
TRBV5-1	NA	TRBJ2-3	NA	CASSLGRSTDTQYF	TGCGCCAGCAGCTTGGGGCGGAGTACAGATACGCAGTATTTT
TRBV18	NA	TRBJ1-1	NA	CASSPYSGQSMNTEAFF	TGTGCCAGCTCACCTTATTCCGGACAGTCCATGAACACTGAAGCTTTCTTT
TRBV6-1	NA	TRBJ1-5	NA	CASSGGRGGFNQPQHF	TGTGCCAGCAGTGGCGGTCGGGGGGGGTTCAATCAGCCCCAGCATTTT
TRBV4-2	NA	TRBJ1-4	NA	CASSQPGGESFIKLFF	TGTGCCAGCAGCCAGCCGGGGGGGGAGTCGTTTATTAAACTGTTTTTT
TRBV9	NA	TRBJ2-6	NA	CASSSTGSGANVLTF	TGTGCCAGCAGCTCAACAGGGTCTGGGGCCAACGTCCTGACTTTC
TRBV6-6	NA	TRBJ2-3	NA	CASNSIRTGTDTQYF	TGTGCCAGCAACTCTATTCGGACAGGCACAGATACGCAGTATTTT
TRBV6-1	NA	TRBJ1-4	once	CASSQDIGLYEKLFF	TGTGCCAGCAGCCAGGACATCGGTTTATATGAAAAACTGTTTTTT
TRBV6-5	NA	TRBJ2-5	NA	CASRGDLGDQETQYF	TGTGCCAGCAGGGGAGATCTGGGTGATCAAGAGACCCAGTACTTC
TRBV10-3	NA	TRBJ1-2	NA	CAIGRQRNYGYTF	TGTGCCATCGGGCGACAGCGAAACTATGGCTACACCTTC
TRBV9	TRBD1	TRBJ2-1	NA	CASSVGDSYNEQFF	TGTGCCAGCAGCGTAGGGGACAGCTACAATGAGCAGTTCTTC
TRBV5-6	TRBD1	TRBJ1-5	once	CASSYAWDRENQPQHF	TGTGCCAGCAGTTATGCATGGGACAGGGAGAATCAGCCCCAGCATTTT
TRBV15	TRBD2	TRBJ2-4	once	CATSVGGGNIQYF	TGTGCCACCAGCGTGGGGGGGGGAAACATTCAGTACTTC
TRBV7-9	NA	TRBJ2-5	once	CASSLTWKETQYF	TGTGCCAGCAGCTTGACTTGGAAAGAGACCCAGTACTTC
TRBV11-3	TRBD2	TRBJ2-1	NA	CASSLDGRGGSPYNEQFF	TGTGCCAGCAGCTTAGATGGGCGGGGGGGCTCCCCCTACAATGAGCAGTTCTTC
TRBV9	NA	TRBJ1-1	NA	CASSVGDTEAFF	TGTGCCAGCAGCGTAGGAGATACTGAAGCTTTCTTT
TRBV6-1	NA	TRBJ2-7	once	CASSEVRGGFQYF	TGTGCCAGCAGTGAAGTGAGGGGAGGTTTTCAGTACTTC
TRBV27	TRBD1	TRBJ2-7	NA	CASSPSPGDSSYEQYF	TGTGCCAGCAGTCCCTCCCCAGGGGACAGCTCCTACGAGCAGTACTTC
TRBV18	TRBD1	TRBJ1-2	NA	CASSPPDRADYGYTF	TGTGCCAGCTCACCACCGGACAGGGCGGACTATGGCTACACCTTC
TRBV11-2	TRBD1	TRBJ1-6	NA	CASSDRKTGGNSPLHF	TGTGCCAGCAGCGACCGCAAAACAGGGGGCAATTCACCCCTCCACTTT
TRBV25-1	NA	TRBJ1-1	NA	CASSEGGNTEAFF	TGTGCCAGCAGTGAGGGGGGGAACACTGAAGCTTTCTTT
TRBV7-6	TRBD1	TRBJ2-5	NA	CASSSGTGDRRETQYF	TGTGCCAGCAGCTCAGGGACAGGGGATCGACGGGAGACCCAGTACTTC
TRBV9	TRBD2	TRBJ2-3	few	CASSPSGGTYTDTQYF	TGTGCCAGCAGCCCTAGCGGGGGGACGTACACAGATACGCAGTATTTT
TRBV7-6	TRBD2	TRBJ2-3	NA	CASSLGTSGGTDTQYF	TGTGCCAGCAGCTTAGGGACTAGCGGGGGCACAGATACGCAGTATTTT
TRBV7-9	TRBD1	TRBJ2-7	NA	CASSAPGQGAYEQYF	TGTGCCAGCAGCGCCCCGGGACAGGGGGCCTACGAGCAGTACTTC
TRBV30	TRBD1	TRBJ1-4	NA	CAWKDRGPEKLFF	TGTGCCTGGAAGGACAGGGGGCCTGAAAAACTGTTTTTT
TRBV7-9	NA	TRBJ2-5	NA	CASSPLGGGDVETQYF	TGTGCCAGCAGCCCCTTAGGGGGGGGCGACGTGGAGACCCAGTACTTC
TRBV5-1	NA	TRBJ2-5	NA	CASSLSVLETQYF	TGCGCCAGCAGCTTGTCGGTTTTAGAGACCCAGTACTTC
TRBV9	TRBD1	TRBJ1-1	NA	CASSPRQGRTEAFF	TGTGCCAGCAGCCCCCGACAGGGAAGGACTGAAGCTTTCTTT